The 32 T cell receptor beta chains below all came from one sample that was sequenced in a study of spatial heterogeneity in lung cancer. Time point: sample taken at primary tumor resection. Study findings and constraints: Counts of expanded intratumoral alpha and beta TCRs tracked tumor mutation counts.

What these receptors recognize is not known. Using its own MiXCR run on the 5' RACE reads, TCRdb lists one record per CDR3 protein. The sample has about 18,000 distinct CDR3 sequences; more than 9% are singletons. The sample consisted of lung tumor tissue, taken at surgery. The receptor source for this set is a female donor with early-stage non-small cell lung cancer.

This clonotype was seen many times. This beta chain was picked up by a library intended for alpha chains and is off target, so its count carries little meaning. This sequence joins TRBV29-1 and TRBJ2-7; a weak D match, TRBD1 (6 bases). Germline V gene sequence: CDR1 SQVTM, CDR2 ANQGSEA. There are 13 residues in the CDR3. V was cut by 7 bases and J by 5 bases, with 18 bases left in between. The DNA for the CDR3 is TGCAGCGCCCGCCCAGGGGCTACCCACGAGCAGTACTTC. As protein: CSARPGATHEQYF.

At least ten counts were recorded for this clonotype. Because the library targeted alpha chains, this beta chain is an off-target read whose size means little. As DNA, the CDR3 is TGCAGTGCTAGTCCGGGACAGCGATATAGCAATCAGCCCCAGCATTTT. Protein sequence: CSASPGQRYSNQPQHF. The chain has TRBV20-1 and TRBJ1-5; 7 bases map to TRBD1. This CDR3 spans 16 amino acids. J was trimmed by 0 bases and V by 3 bases; bases with no gene match: 8. CDR1 is DFQATT, CDR2 SNEGSKA, per germline (reference sequence).

For this clonotype: With the library built for alpha chains, this beta chain is off target and its frequency is not meaningful. The V call is TRBV7-8, the J call TRBJ2-3; 7 nucleotides align to TRBD2. The CDR3 runs 14 residues. The germline V gene has CDR1 SGHVS and CDR2 FQNEAQ. The ends lost 3 bases at V and 6 bases at J; junction bases unmatched: 6. Here the CDR3 DNA reads TGTGCCAGCAGCTTGGGACTGGGGGGGGATACGCAGTATTTT. Translated: CASSLGLGGDTQYF.

A word on this clonotype: This beta chain is off target for a library built for alpha chains, so its abundance means little. The chain couples TRBV6-5 to TRBJ1-2; D is ambiguous. The CDR3 spans 12 residues. V shed 5 bases and J shed 7 bases, with 11 bases lying between them. From germline, CDR1 is MNHEY and CDR2 SVGAGI. CDR3 sequence: CASSTPGGGYTF. DNA of the CDR3: TGTGCCAGCAGTACCCCGGGCGGTGGCTACACCTTC.

Turning to this clonotype: Since it is a stray read in a library aimed at alpha chains, this beta chain has a size that is not meaningful. This chain links TRBV29-1 with TRBJ1-2; maybe TRBD1 (6 bases). There are 10 residues in the CDR3. Germline CDR1 SQVTM, CDR2 ANQGSEA. Deletions cut 7 bases from V and 6 bases from J, with 9 bases between. CDR3 sequence: CSARTDGYTF. CDR3 sequence (DNA): TGCAGCGCCAGGACAGATGGCTACACCTTC.

This clonotype came up a few times. Being off target in a library aimed at alpha chains, this beta chain has a size of little meaning. This chain connects TRBV5-6 to TRBJ2-7, with D perhaps TRBD1 (7 bases). Trimming pared 0 bases from V and 4 bases from J, leaving 11 bases between. The CDR3 has 14 residues. Looked up from germline, CDR1 is SGHDT and CDR2 is YYEEEE. CDR3 sequence: CASSLGPGGYEQYF. CDR3 sequence (DNA): TGTGCCAGCAGCTTGGGGCCAGGGGGGTACGAGCAGTACTTC.

This clonotype was counted between two and nine times. This beta chain lies outside the target of a library built for alpha chains; its clone size means little. The chain combines TRBV9 with TRBJ1-6; the D gene is possibly TRBD1 (5 bases). The CDR3 extends over 17 amino acids. V lost 3 bases, J lost 7 bases, and 20 bases lay in between. CDR1 is SGDLS and CDR2 is YYNGEE in the germline V gene. CDR3 coding DNA: TGTGCCAGCAGCGGGGGGTCCTCCTGGGTTGTGAATTCACCCCTCCACTTT. Residues: CASSGGSSWVVNSPLHF.

Turning to this clonotype: This may arise from a read error, as a much more abundant clone is one base away. This beta chain is a stray sequence in a library constructed for alpha chains; its clone size is not meaningful. In DNA, the CDR3 is TGCAGCGTTGTAGGGGCGCGTAGTGGGTTTGAAGCTCTCTTT. Encoded protein: CSVVGARSGFEALF. The chain links TRBV29-1 to TRBJ1-1; possibly TRBD1 for D (5 bases). The germline gives CDR1 SQVTM, CDR2 ANQGSEA. The CDR3 is made up of 14 amino acids.

This clonotype has more than one count but fewer than ten. This beta chain represents an off-target read in a library built for alpha chains; its size is of limited meaning. The chain carries TRBV7-2 and TRBJ2-5, with 11 bases matching TRBD2. The CDR3 has 15 residues. In germline, CDR1 is SGHTA, CDR2 FQGNSA. Trimming took 6 bases from V and 1 from J; bases not matched to a gene: 4. CDR3 region: CASSSGTSGQETQYF. CDR3 in DNA: TGTGCCAGCAGTTCCGGGACTAGCGGCCAAGAGACCCAGTACTTC.

This clonotype came up a few times. Since the library was made to target alpha chains, this beta chain is a stray read and its abundance is not meaningful. The V and J genes are TRBV6-5 and TRBJ2-5; maybe TRBD2 (5 bases). This CDR3 is built from 14 residues. CDR1 and CDR2 from the germline V gene are MNHEY and SVGAGI. Between the trimmed V and J ends, which lost 6 bases and 5 bases, there was a span of 16 bases. As DNA, the CDR3 is TGTGCCAGCAGCACCCGACCGGGGTCGGAGACCCAGTACTTC. Translation: CASSTRPGSETQYF.

This clonotype showed up many times. For a library built for alpha chains, this beta chain is a stray read; little rests on its size. The chain combines TRBV27 with TRBJ2-3; TRBD1 agrees at 7 bases. The ends lost 8 bases at V and 1 base at J; junction bases unmatched: 6. The CDR3 is 14 residues long. Germline V gene sequence: CDR1 MNHEY, CDR2 SMNVEV (reference sequence). CDR3 in amino acids: CASRRDSRTDTQYF. The CDR3 DNA reads as TGTGCCAGCCGAAGGGACAGTCGCACAGATACGCAGTATTTT.

By its share, this clonotype is medium-sized. A library made for alpha chains picked up this beta chain off target, so its size means little. V gene TRBV7-2 combines with J gene TRBJ2-3; 11 bases fit TRBD2. Germline-derived CDR1 and CDR2 are SGHTA and FQGNSA. Trimming removed 5 bases from V and 1 base from J; junction bases left unmatched: 8. The CDR3 length is 17 residues. In DNA, the CDR3 is TGTGCCAGCAGCCCGGAAGTACTAGCGGGGGGCACAGATACGCAGTATTTT. Encoded protein: CASSPEVLAGGTDTQYF.

This clonotype was counted only a few times. Since the library was made to target alpha chains, this beta chain is a stray read and its abundance is not meaningful. The J gene is TRBJ2-5, the V gene TRBV29-1; TRBD2 matches 7 bases. The CDR3 covers 12 residues. Looked up from germline, CDR1 is SQVTM and CDR2 is ANQGSEA. V lost 7 bases, J lost 7 bases, and 9 bases stayed unmatched. The CDR3 here is CSGSQRDVTQYF. CDR3 in DNA: TGCAGCGGATCCCAGCGGGACGTGACCCAGTACTTC.

This clonotype was observed at least ten times. Because this beta chain is a stray read in a library intended to capture alpha chains, its abundance should not be given much weight. The CDR3 coding sequence is TGTGCCAGCAGCCAAGATACTAGCGGGGGGGCCAATGAGCAGTTCTTC. Protein: CASSQDTSGGANEQFF. J is TRBJ2-1 and V is TRBV4-2; 13 positions match TRBD2. In germline, CDR1 is LGHNA, CDR2 YNFKEQ. The CDR3 length is 16 residues. The V gene end was trimmed by 0 bases and the J gene end by 6 bases; junction bases not matched to a gene: 2.

As to this clonotype: Being off target in a library aimed at alpha chains, this beta chain has a size of little meaning. The rearrangement joins TRBV12-3 or TRBV12-4 to TRBJ2-5; D may be TRBD1 or TRBD2 (6 bases each). This CDR3 is 15 amino acids long. V was clipped by 6 bases and J by 6 bases, with 20 bases between them. The CDR3 nucleotides read TGTGCCAGCAGCCTCGACCCGGGGGCCATTCAGACCCAGTACTTC. The encoded protein is CASSLDPGAIQTQYF.

This clonotype was observed a handful of times. The size of this beta chain means little, since it is a stray read in a library made for alpha chains. The V gene is TRBV11-3, the J gene TRBJ2-5, with unresolved D. This CDR3 contains 14 residues. Germline CDR1 is SGHNT and CDR2 is YENEEA. V gave up 1 base and J gave up 3 bases, with 9 bases separating them. The CDR3 protein is CASSLGSRKETQYF. In DNA, the CDR3 is TGTGCCAGCAGCTTAGGAAGCAGGAAAGAGACCCAGTACTTC.

To note about this clonotype: As an off-target read in a library built for alpha chains, this beta chain has a frequency of little significance. This chain uses TRBV7-9 with TRBJ1-1; D not certain. Trimming cost V 7 bases and J 3 bases, with 12 bases left between them. The germline V gene encodes CDR1 SEHNR and CDR2 FQNEAQ (reference sequence). The CDR3 spans 13 residues. Here the CDR3 DNA reads TGTGCCAGCACTTTCCGGTGGGACACTGAAGCTTTCTTT. This encodes CASTFRWDTEAFF. The variable domain in full, completed from reference TRBV7-9 and TRBJ1-1, reads DTGVSQNPRHKITKRGQNVTFRCDPISEHNRLYWYRQTLGQGPEFLTYFQNEAQLEKSRLLSDRFSAERPKGSFSTLEIQRTEQGDSAMYLCASTFRWDTEAFFGQGTRLTVV.

As to this clonotype: This likely comes from a read error, as the CDR3 has no conserved phenylalanine or tryptophan at its end. The library was designed around alpha chains, so this beta chain is a stray read whose abundance carries little weight. This chain joins TRBV7-9 and TRBJ2-7; TRBD1 matches 9 bases. The V gene's germline CDR1 is SEHNR and CDR2 FQNEAQ (reference sequence). The CDR3 loop spans 16 amino acids. The V gene end was trimmed by 5 bases and the J gene end by 2 bases; junction bases not matched to a gene: 10. The CDR3 is CASSPISGTGTYEQYS. CDR3 DNA: TGTGCCAGCAGCCCCATCTCCGGGACAGGGACCTACGAGCAGTACTCC.

This clonotype appeared many times. Because this beta chain is a stray read in a library intended to capture alpha chains, its abundance should not be given much weight. The genes are TRBV25-1 and TRBJ2-4, with 10 bases fitting TRBD2. V lost 1 base, J lost 5 bases, and 8 bases stayed unmatched. CDR1 and CDR2 from the germline V gene are MGHDK and SYGVNS. The length of the CDR3 is 17 residues. CDR3 sequence reads: CASSEFSLTSGENIQYF. CDR3 nucleotide sequence: TGTGCCAGCAGTGAATTCTCCTTAACTAGCGGGGAAAACATTCAGTACTTC.

This clonotype occurred a few times. Because this beta chain is a stray read in a library intended to capture alpha chains, its abundance should not be given much weight. The chain has TRBV5-1 and TRBJ2-1; 10 positions match TRBD2. Germline V lookup: CDR1 SGHRS, CDR2 YFSETQ. The CDR3 length is 16 residues. V trimming: 0 bases; J trimming: 5 bases; junction bases outside the gene matches: 5. CDR3 residues: CASSLAQAGGHNEQFF. The CDR3 DNA sequence: TGCGCCAGCAGCTTGGCCCAAGCGGGGGGGCACAATGAGCAGTTCTTC. Complete variable domain (other parts from reference TRBV5-1 and TRBJ2-1): KAGVTQTPRYLIKTRGQQVTLSCSPISGHRSVSWYQQTPGQGLQFLFEYFSETQRNKGNFPGRFSGRQFSNSRSEMNVSTLELGDSALYLCASSLAQAGGHNEQFFGPGTRLTVL.

A note on this clonotype: Little can be read into the size of this beta chain, an off-target read in a library designed for alpha chains. This chain joins TRBV6-6 and TRBJ2-5, with 11 bases aligning to TRBD1. CDR1 is MNHNY, CDR2 SVGAGI, per germline (reference sequence). This CDR3 comprises 15 residues. Unmatched junction bases numbered 8, after V lost 6 bases and J lost 5 bases. The chain's CDR3 is CASRADRGPGETQYF. CDR3 sequence (DNA): TGTGCCAGCAGGGCGGACAGGGGGCCGGGGGAGACCCAGTACTTC.

This clonotype was counted ten times or more. For a library built for alpha chains, this beta chain is a stray read; little rests on its size. J is TRBJ2-2 and V is TRBV20-1; D is tentatively TRBD1 or TRBD2 (6 bases each). Trimming stripped 3 bases from V and 5 bases from J, with 19 bases between. Germline CDR1 DFQATT, CDR2 SNEGSKA (reference sequence). The CDR3 runs 16 residues. The CDR3 spells CSASLASFRGTGELFF. CDR3 coding DNA: TGCAGTGCTAGCCTAGCGAGTTTTAGGGGGACCGGGGAGCTGTTTTTT.

This clonotype qualifies as medium-sized. This beta chain is an off-target read within a library intended for alpha chains, so its frequency means little. The rearrangement joins TRBV14 to TRBJ1-1, with unresolved D. The CDR3 is 15 residues long. Germline V lookup: CDR1 SGHDN, CDR2 FVKESK. The V end lost 1 base, the J end lost 6 bases, and 15 bases lay between the germline ends. The CDR3 reads CASSQGLRFGAEAFF. The CDR3 DNA reads as TGTGCCAGCAGCCAAGGTTTGCGCTTTGGCGCTGAAGCTTTCTTT.

This clonotype is classed as medium-sized. With the library built for alpha chains, this beta chain is off target and its frequency is not meaningful. This chain connects TRBV5-1 to TRBJ2-5, with 15 positions matching TRBD2. Germline assignment: CDR1 SGHRS and CDR2 YFSETQ. V dropped 4 bases and J dropped 2; count of bases not matched to a gene: 3. This CDR3 region has 16 residues. This chain's CDR3 is CASSPGLAGGQETQYF. In DNA form, the CDR3 reads TGCGCCAGCAGCCCCGGACTAGCGGGGGGGCAAGAGACCCAGTACTTC.

This clonotype was recorded at least ten times. A library prepared for alpha chains yielded this beta chain as an off-target read; its size is of little meaning. The genes are TRBV9 and TRBJ2-5; 7 positions match TRBD2. Per the germline V gene, CDR1 is SGDLS and CDR2 is YYNGEE. Trimming cost V 0 bases and J 4 bases; bases outside gene matches: 9. There are 16 residues in the CDR3. The DNA for the CDR3 is TGTGCCAGCAGCGTAGCCGCTACGGGGGAGGGAGAGACCCAGTACTTC. This codes for CASSVAATGEGETQYF. The full variable domain, completed using reference TRBV9 and TRBJ2-5, is DSGVTQTPKHLITATGQRVTLRCSPRSGDLSVYWYQQSLDQGLQFLIQYYNGEERAKGNILERFSAQQFPDLHSELNLSSLELGDSALYFCASSVAATGEGETQYFGPGTRLLVL.

The table lists this clonotype with many counts. A library prepared for alpha chains yielded this beta chain as an off-target read; its size is of little meaning. The rearrangement uses TRBV6-5 and TRBJ1-1; 9 bases are shared with TRBD1. V dropped 6 bases and J dropped 7; count of bases not matched to a gene: 6. The CDR3 has 13 residues. Germline CDR1 and CDR2: MNHEY and SVGAGI. The CDR3: CASSPRQGGEAFF. The CDR3 nucleotides read TGTGCCAGCAGCCCCAGACAGGGGGGTGAAGCTTTCTTT.

This clonotype is medium-sized within its sample. One end of the junction is discordant with germline, which a read error may explain. This beta chain was picked up by a library intended for alpha chains and is off target, so its count carries little meaning. The V gene is TRBV10-3, the J gene TRBJ1-2; 8 nucleotides match TRBD1. CDR1 and CDR2 from the germline V gene are ENHRY and SYGVKD. CDR3 length: 11 residues. CDR3: CAITGSGQALF. Here the CDR3 DNA reads TGTGCCATCACGGGATCGGGACAGGCTCTCTTC.

This clonotype was counted many times. This beta chain is a stray read from a library made for alpha chains; its abundance is not meaningful. CDR3 residues: CASAAPGGGLGEQFF. The CDR3 DNA sequence: TGTGCCAGCGCGGCCCCTGGGGGGGGGCTGGGGGAGCAGTTCTTC. The rearrangement uses TRBV12-3 or TRBV12-4 and TRBJ2-1, with TRBD2 as a possible D gene (7 bases). The V and J ends lost 8 bases and 10 bases respectively, with 24 bases between them. The CDR3 extends over 15 amino acids.

With respect to this clonotype: One base away lies a much larger clone, so this may be a sequencing read error. Little can be read into the size of this beta chain, an off-target read in a library designed for alpha chains. The DNA for the CDR3 is TGTGTCAGTAGTATTGGGCGCTGGCCGAACACTGAAGCTTTCTTT. Translating it yields CVSSIGRWPNTEAFF. The chain couples TRBV19 to TRBJ1-1, with no clear D. The CDR3 is 15 residues long. Germline CDR1 is LNHDA and CDR2 is SQIVND (reference sequence).

This clonotype was counted ten times or more. Because this beta chain is a stray read in a library intended to capture alpha chains, its abundance should not be given much weight. The rearrangement joins TRBV4-2 to TRBJ2-2, with D unresolved. CDR1 is LGHNA, CDR2 YNFKEQ, per germline. This CDR3 is built from 14 residues. The V end was cut by 5 bases, the J end by 0 bases, with 7 bases between. The CDR3 region is CASSGVANTGELFF. In DNA form, the CDR3 reads TGTGCCAGCAGCGGGGTCGCGAACACCGGGGAGCTGTTTTTT.

Points on this clonotype: This beta chain turned up in a library designed for alpha chains; as an off-target read, its abundance says little. The rearrangement links TRBV2 to TRBJ1-4; 10 nucleotides align to TRBD1. This CDR3 has 14 amino acids. CDR1 is SNHLY and CDR2 is FYNNEI in the germline V gene. V shed 6 bases and J 5 bases; nucleotides not matched to a gene: 3. The CDR3 DNA follows: TGTGCCAGCAGGACGGACAGGGGGAATGAAAAACTGTTTTTT. Its translation: CASRTDRGNEKLFF.

In its sample, this clonotype is medium-sized (0.01 to 0.1%). This beta chain lies outside the target of a library built for alpha chains; its clone size means little. V gene TRBV11-1 combines with J gene TRBJ1-2; no clear D gene. The CDR3 consists of 13 residues. Germline CDR1 SGHAT, CDR2 FQDESV (reference sequence). V was trimmed by 6 bases and J by 5 bases, leaving 13 bases between them. The CDR3 region is CASSLTSGYGYTF. As DNA, the CDR3 is TGTGCCAGCAGTTTAACCTCAGGATATGGCTACACCTTC.